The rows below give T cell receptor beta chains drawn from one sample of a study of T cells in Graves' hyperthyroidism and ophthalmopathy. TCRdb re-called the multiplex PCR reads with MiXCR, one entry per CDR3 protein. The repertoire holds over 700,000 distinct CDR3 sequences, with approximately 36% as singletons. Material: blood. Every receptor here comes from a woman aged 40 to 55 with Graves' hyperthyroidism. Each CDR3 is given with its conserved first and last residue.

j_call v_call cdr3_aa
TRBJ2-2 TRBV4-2 CASSSYRGHDTGELFF
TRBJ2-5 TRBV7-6 CASSLTNKGETQYF
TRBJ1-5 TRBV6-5 CASSYPDDQPQHF
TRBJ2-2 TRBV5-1 CASSFSTLDSTGELFF
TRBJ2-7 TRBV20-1 CSAHPRSGPYEQYF
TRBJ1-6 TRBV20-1 CSASGELYNSPLHF
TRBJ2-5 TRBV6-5 CASSLARGKDSETQYF
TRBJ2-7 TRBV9 CASSRQGGNSYEQYF
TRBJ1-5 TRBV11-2 CASSSQGFNQPQHF
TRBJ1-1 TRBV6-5 CASSYSSNAEAFF
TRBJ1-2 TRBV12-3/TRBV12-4 CASSLTIGYGYTF
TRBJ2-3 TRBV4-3 CASSLGGGGGDTQYF
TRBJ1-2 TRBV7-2 CASSLAGAGNYGYTF
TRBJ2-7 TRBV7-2 CASSLLRGSSYEQYF
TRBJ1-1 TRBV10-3 CAIGAGSGNTEAFF
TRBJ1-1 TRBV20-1 CSARVWGGSFSTEASF
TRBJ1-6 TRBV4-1 CASSRPTQQGANSPLHF
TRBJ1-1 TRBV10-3 CATSDLGSTEAFF
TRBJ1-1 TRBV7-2 CASSPWDGTEAFF
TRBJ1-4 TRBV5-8 CASSLERRQGGKLFF
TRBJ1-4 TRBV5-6 CASSFSPFNEKLFF
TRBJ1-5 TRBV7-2 CASSYSSDLNQPQHF
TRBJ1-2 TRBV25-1 CASSLKGDYGYTF
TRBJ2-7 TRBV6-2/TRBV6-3 CASRPTTGNEQYF
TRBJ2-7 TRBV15 CATSSEPGTGFYEQYF
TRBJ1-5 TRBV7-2 CASSLVRGSQPQHF
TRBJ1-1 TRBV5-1 CASSLKRDSGRNTEAFF
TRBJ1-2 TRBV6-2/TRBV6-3 CASNLPLGTGREGYTF
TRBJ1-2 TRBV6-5 CAALPGTGNYGYTF
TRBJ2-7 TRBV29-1 CSVEGPPITYEQYF
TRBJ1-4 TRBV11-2 CASSLLGQNDEKLFF
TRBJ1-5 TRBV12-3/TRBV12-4 CASSPRQGGPQHF
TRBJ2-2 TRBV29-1 CSVQGRAGELFF
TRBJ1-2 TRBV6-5 CASSLGTPYGYTF
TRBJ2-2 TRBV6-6 CASTDRGFGYTGELFF